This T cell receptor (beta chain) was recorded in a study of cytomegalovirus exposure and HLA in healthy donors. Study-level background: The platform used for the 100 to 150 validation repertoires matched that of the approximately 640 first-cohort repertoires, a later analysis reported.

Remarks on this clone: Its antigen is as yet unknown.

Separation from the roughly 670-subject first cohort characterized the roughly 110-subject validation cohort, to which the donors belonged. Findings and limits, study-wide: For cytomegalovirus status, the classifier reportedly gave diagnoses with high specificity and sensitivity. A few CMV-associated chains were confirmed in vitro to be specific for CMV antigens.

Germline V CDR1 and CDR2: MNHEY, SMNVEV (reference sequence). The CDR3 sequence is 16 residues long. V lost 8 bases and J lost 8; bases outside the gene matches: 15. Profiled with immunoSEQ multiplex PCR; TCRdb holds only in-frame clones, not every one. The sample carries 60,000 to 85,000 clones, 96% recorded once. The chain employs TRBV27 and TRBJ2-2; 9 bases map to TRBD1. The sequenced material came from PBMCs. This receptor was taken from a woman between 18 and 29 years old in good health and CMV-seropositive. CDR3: CASRAYRTGEFGELFF. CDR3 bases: TGTGCCAGCCGGGCATATAGGACAGGGGAATTTGGGGAGCTGTTTTTT.